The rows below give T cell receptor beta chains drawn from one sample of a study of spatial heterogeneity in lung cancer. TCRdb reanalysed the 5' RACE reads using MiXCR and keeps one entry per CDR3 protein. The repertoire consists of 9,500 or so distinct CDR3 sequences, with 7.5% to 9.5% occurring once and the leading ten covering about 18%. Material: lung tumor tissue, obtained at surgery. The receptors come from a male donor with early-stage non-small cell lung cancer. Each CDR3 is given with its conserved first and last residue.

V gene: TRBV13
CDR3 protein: CASTNTGSSDTQYF

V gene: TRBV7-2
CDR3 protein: CASSPAARASGYTF

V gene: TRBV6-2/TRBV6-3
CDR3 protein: CASTPTGTGELFF

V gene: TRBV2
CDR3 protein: CASSNLHSISTDTQYF

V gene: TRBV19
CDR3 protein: CASKSSGSAADTQYF

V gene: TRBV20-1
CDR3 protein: CSASPWRTGGEQYF

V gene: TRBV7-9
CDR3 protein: CASSSNSLFTDTQYF

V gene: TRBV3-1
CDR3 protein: CASSPEEWVITDTQYF

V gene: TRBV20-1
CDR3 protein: CSAPGRGGVTDTQYF

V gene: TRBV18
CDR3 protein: CASSPPSRGQNDEQFF

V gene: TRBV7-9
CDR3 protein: CASSLAVAGPDTQYF

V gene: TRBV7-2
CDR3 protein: CASSLAVNSYEQYF

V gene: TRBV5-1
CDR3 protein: CASSRDGYQETQYF

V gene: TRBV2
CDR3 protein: CASRDTNTGELFF

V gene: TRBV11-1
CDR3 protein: CASSSTEKNTEAFF

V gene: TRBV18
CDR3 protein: CASSPSSGETQYF

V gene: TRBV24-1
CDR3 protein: CATSETGYRGYTF

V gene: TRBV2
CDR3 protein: CASSEEGTGQETQYF

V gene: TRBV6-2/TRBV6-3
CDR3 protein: CASSSFSSEQFF

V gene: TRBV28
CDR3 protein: CASSLSRPSDEQYF

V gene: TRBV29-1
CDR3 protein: CSVEDSISYNEQFF

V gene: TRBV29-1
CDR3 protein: CSVAQGGDFGQPQHF

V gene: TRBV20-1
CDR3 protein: CSARDRRRSTDTQYF

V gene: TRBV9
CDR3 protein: CASSPRRISTDTQYF

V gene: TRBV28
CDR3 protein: CASSLEGDYEQYF

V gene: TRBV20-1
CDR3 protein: CSAIPGGPGDTQYF

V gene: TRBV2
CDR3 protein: CASSSEGAGDRVHEQYF

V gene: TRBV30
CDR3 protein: CACAEGSTYEQYF

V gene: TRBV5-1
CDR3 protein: CASSPLFGSEDTQYF

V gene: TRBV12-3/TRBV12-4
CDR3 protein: CASSQGGTNQPQHF

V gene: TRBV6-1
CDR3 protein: CASSAGLAGRGTDTQYF

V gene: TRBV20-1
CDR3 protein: CSALYSGRYPYEQYF

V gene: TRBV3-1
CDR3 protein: CASSNRGKTTGELFF

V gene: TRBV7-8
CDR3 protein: CASSAASDRVLHF

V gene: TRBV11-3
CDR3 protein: CASSLRGGPGETQYF

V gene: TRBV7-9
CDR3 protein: CASSPWTSGRNGETQYF

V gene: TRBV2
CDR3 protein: CASSFTPTGELFF

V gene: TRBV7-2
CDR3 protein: CASSLGFQNSPLHF

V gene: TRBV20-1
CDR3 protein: CSAIDSGRKSYEQYF

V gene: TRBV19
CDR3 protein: CASSTASGPRGAQYF

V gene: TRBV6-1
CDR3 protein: CASGLSILPGTGELFF

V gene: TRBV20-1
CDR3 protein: CSASMLGDHEQYF

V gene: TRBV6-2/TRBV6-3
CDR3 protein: CASSYPMQGLETQYF

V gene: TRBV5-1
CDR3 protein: CASSLTGQEETQYF

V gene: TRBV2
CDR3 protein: CASSQAHSNQPQHF

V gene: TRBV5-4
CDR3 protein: CASSLELAGEQETQYF

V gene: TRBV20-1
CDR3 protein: CSARDDRRVTYEQYF

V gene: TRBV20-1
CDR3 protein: CSARPGGYGYTF

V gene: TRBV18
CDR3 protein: CASSPELAGAAGTGELFF

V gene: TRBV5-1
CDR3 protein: CASSPRASGGIQETQYF